One and the same sample provided the 28 T cell receptor beta chains below, sequenced in a study of blood T cell repertoires in COVID-19. Sequencing used immunoSEQ multiplex PCR; TCRdb keeps in-frame clones, though not all of them. This sample has approximately 530,000 clones; 70% to 90% occur once, and the top ten carry roughly 7.4%. Sequenced material: peripheral blood. The receptors originated from a woman between 45 and 60 years old with COVID-19, enrolled during active disease.

The J gene is TRBJ1-1, the V gene TRBV6-5, with D hard to call. Germline CDR1 reads MNHEY; CDR2 reads SVGAGI. Trimming took off 0 bases at V and 5 bases at J, with 10 bases between the two ends. The CDR3 is 14 amino acids. This CDR3 is CASSYSYRETEAFF. The CDR3 DNA sequence: TGTGCCAGCAGTTACTCATATCGGGAAACTGAAGCTTTCTTT.

This rearrangement joins TRBV6-5 to TRBJ2-1; the match to TRBD1 covers 7 bases. CDR3 length equals 14 residues. Germline V gene lookup returns CDR1 MNHEY and CDR2 SVGAGI. The V segment lost 7 bases and the J segment 1 base; nucleotides outside the gene matches: 4. The CDR3 sequence: CASTAQGSYNEQFF. CDR3 DNA: TGTGCCAGCACCGCACAGGGGTCCTACAATGAGCAGTTCTTC.

The chain carries TRBV5-1 and TRBJ2-2, with a weak D call TRBD2 (6 bases). This CDR3 comprises 16 residues. CDR1 and CDR2 (germline): SGHRS, YFSETQ. V was pared by 7 bases and J by 0 bases, with 16 bases between. Here the CDR3 reads CASGGTDSANTGELFF. The CDR3 DNA follows: TGCGCCAGCGGGGGGACGGATTCCGCGAACACCGGGGAGCTGTTTTTT.

The chain carries TRBV2 and TRBJ1-4; the match to TRBD1 covers 8 bases. In germline, CDR1 is SNHLY, CDR2 FYNNEI. The CDR3 is 16 amino acids. V shed 6 bases and J 0 bases; nucleotides not matched to a gene: 6. The CDR3 DNA reads as TGTGCCAGCAGAAGGACAGGGTCCCCAACTAATGAAAAACTGTTTTTT. This sequence encodes CASRRTGSPTNEKLFF.

The chain joins TRBV6-4 to TRBJ2-3, with a possible D match to TRBD1 (5 bases). Between the trimmed V and J ends, which lost 0 bases and 3 bases, there was a span of 7 bases. This CDR3 is built from 14 residues. CDR1 MRHNA and CDR2 SNTAGT come from the germline V gene. The CDR3 coding sequence is TGTGCCAGCAGTGACTCCCCAGGGACAGATACGCAGTATTTT. This gives the protein CASSDSPGTDTQYF.

This clone was counted a few times. The chain couples TRBV21-1 to TRBJ1-5; TRBD1 is the table's D call and was not checked against the DNA. TRBV21-1 has pseudogene status. The CDR3 runs 16 residues. DNA of the CDR3: TGTGCCAGCAGCAGGACAAGACAGGGTGGCAATCAGCCCCAGCATTTT. Its translation is CASSRTRQGGNQPQHF.

This chain connects TRBV30 to TRBJ2-4, with D perhaps matching TRBD2 (5 bases). CDR1 is GTSNPN, CDR2 SVGIG, per germline (reference sequence). This CDR3 has 14 amino acids. V lost 0 bases and J lost 0, with 6 bases in between. The CDR3 sequence: CAWSVGLAKNIQYF. CDR3 nucleotide sequence: TGTGCCTGGAGTGTTGGACTAGCCAAAAACATTCAGTACTTC.

In this sample, this clone turned up once. The CDR3: CSASPGQGHPDTQYF. The CDR3 coding sequence is TGCAGTGCGAGTCCAGGACAGGGGCACCCAGATACGCAGTATTTT. The rearrangement joins TRBV20-1 to TRBJ2-3; 9 bases are a match to TRBD1. This CDR3 comprises 15 residues. Germline V lookup: CDR1 DFQATT, CDR2 SNEGSKA (reference sequence). V was clipped by 6 bases and J by 4 bases; unmatched bases: 11.

V usage is TRBV28 and J usage is TRBJ1-2; 10 bases map to TRBD1. The CDR3 contains 17 residues. Germline lookup yields CDR1 MDHEN and CDR2 SYDVKM. V shed 4 bases, J shed 8 bases, and the junction held 16 bases outside the gene matches. CDR3 sequence reads: CASSSGTGAYSTSGYTF. The CDR3 bases are TGTGCCAGCAGTTCGGGGACAGGGGCCTATTCCACCTCCGGCTACACCTTC.

The rearrangement links TRBV24-1 to TRBJ2-7; TRBD1 matches at 11 bases. The ends lost 4 bases at V and 6 bases at J; junction bases unmatched: 7. Germline CDR1 and CDR2: KGHDR and SFDVKD. The CDR3 sequence is 15 residues long. Here the CDR3 reads CATSDPRTGGGEQYF. DNA for the CDR3: TGTGCCACCAGTGACCCTCGGACAGGGGGCGGCGAGCAGTACTTC.

The rearrangement joins TRBV5-7 to TRBJ1-2; 7 bases map to TRBD1. Being an ORF, TRBV5-7 has a function that is uncertain. The length of the CDR3 is 15 residues. The J segment lost 6 bases and the V segment lost 0 bases, leaving 8 bases of the junction unmatched. The CDR3 coding sequence is TGTGCCAGCAGCTTGGGCGCGACAGGGCAGGATGGCTACACCTTC. Residues: CASSLGATGQDGYTF.

The chain combines TRBV6-4 with TRBJ2-2; 8 nucleotides agree with TRBD1. This CDR3 comprises 14 residues. Per the germline V gene, CDR1 is MRHNA and CDR2 is SNTAGT. The V segment lost 7 bases and the J segment 6 bases; nucleotides outside the gene matches: 7. CDR3 loop: CASTAGGESGELFF. The CDR3 DNA reads as TGTGCCAGCACGGCAGGGGGCGAATCCGGGGAGCTGTTTTTT.

The chain joins TRBV9 to TRBJ2-7; TRBD1 is a possible D gene (6 bases). CDR1 is SGDLS, CDR2 YYNGEE, per germline. With 5 bases removed from V and 3 bases from J, the gap between germline ends came to 18 bases. This CDR3 is 15 amino acids long. In DNA, the CDR3 is TGTGCCAGCAGAGGGGGTGGCACTTTTTTCTACGAGCAGTACTTC. It yields the protein CASRGGGTFFYEQYF.

V usage is TRBV6-5 and J usage is TRBJ1-2; D may be TRBD1 (6 bases). The CDR3 runs 13 residues. From germline, CDR1 is MNHEY and CDR2 SVGAGI. Trimming left V 6 bases short and J 4 bases short, with 12 bases between. The CDR3 DNA follows: TGTGCCAGCAGGGACAGCGGTTCCTATGGCTACACCTTC. Translation: CASRDSGSYGYTF.

V is TRBV3-1 (or the pseudogene TRBV3-2) and J is TRBJ1-1, with D perhaps TRBD1 (6 bases). V was cut by 5 bases and J by 7 bases, with 14 bases left in between. The length of the CDR3 is 13 residues. CDR1 is LGHDT, CDR2 YNNKEL, per germline (reference sequence). CDR3 DNA: TGTGCCAGCAGCTCCAGGGGAGGGAGTGAAGCTTTCTTT. Translated: CASSSRGGSEAFF.

This chain links TRBV4-1 with TRBJ2-4, with D perhaps TRBD1 (5 bases). With 0 bases removed from V and 9 bases from J, the gap between germline ends came to 21 bases. CDR3 length equals 17 residues. Germline CDR1 is MGHRA and CDR2 is YSYEKL. This chain's CDR3 is CASSQEEGRVGFGIQYF. Written as DNA, the CDR3 is TGCGCCAGCAGCCAAGAAGAAGGCAGGGTGGGGTTTGGCATTCAGTACTTC.

This chain uses TRBV5-8 with TRBJ1-1; D unclear. The germline V gene has CDR1 SGHTS and CDR2 YDEGEE. The CDR3 consists of 14 residues. The V end lost 0 bases, the J end lost 1 base, and 7 bases lay between the germline ends. The CDR3: CASSLGGRNTEAFF. CDR3 in DNA: TGTGCCAGCAGCTTGGGAGGCAGGAACACTGAAGCTTTCTTT.

The chain employs TRBV19 and TRBJ2-5; 8 bases line up with TRBD1. Germline CDR1 and CDR2: LNHDA and SQIVND (reference sequence). The CDR3 length is 15 residues. Trimming took 3 bases from V and 5 from J; bases not matched to a gene: 8. CDR3 amino acids: CASSIGTGETETQYF. In DNA form, the CDR3 reads TGTGCCAGTAGTATCGGGACAGGAGAGACGGAGACCCAGTACTTC.

The chain joins TRBV6-1 to TRBJ2-7; 8 bases map to TRBD1. In germline, CDR1 is MNHNS, CDR2 SASEGT. Trimming cost V 4 bases and J 3 bases; bases outside gene matches: 11. The CDR3 contains 16 residues. In DNA form, the CDR3 reads TGTGCCAGCAGTGGTATACTCCGGGACAGGAGCTACGAGCAGTACTTC. Translated: CASSGILRDRSYEQYF.

The chain uses TRBV6-5 and TRBJ2-3; no firm D call. This CDR3 contains 14 residues. Trimming removed 0 bases from V and 2 bases from J, with 6 bases in between. CDR1 and CDR2 from the germline V gene are MNHEY and SVGAGI. The CDR3 loop is CASSYSESTDTQYF. The CDR3 DNA sequence: TGTGCCAGCAGTTACTCGGAGTCCACAGATACGCAGTATTTT.

This chain links TRBV6-1 with TRBJ2-7; a weak D match, TRBD2 (5 bases). CDR1 and CDR2 from the germline V gene are MNHNS and SASEGT. This CDR3 comprises 14 residues. Trimming cost V 2 bases and J 9 bases, with 17 bases left between them. This chain's CDR3 is CASSESRGSVRQYF. CDR3 DNA: TGTGCCAGCAGTGAAAGTCGCGGGTCGGTGAGGCAGTACTTC.

The genes are TRBV6-6 and TRBJ2-1, with TRBD2 identical over 11 bases. Looked up from germline, CDR1 is MNHNY and CDR2 is SVGAGI (reference sequence). The CDR3 sequence is 16 residues long. The J segment lost 3 bases and the V segment lost 4 bases, leaving 5 bases of the junction unmatched. CDR3 DNA sequence: TGTGCCAGCAGTTCCTCCACTAGCGGGGGCTACAATGAGCAGTTCTTC. Its protein is CASSSSTSGGYNEQFF.

The J gene is TRBJ1-6, the V gene TRBV20-1; D not resolved. This CDR3 is built from 13 residues. The germline V gene encodes CDR1 DFQATT and CDR2 SNEGSKA (reference sequence). The V end lost 3 bases, the J end lost 6 bases, and 9 bases lay between the germline ends. The CDR3 protein is CSASREGNSPLHF. CDR3 sequence (DNA): TGCAGTGCTAGTAGGGAGGGTAATTCACCCCTCCACTTT.

This chain connects TRBV27 to TRBJ1-1; D not resolved. Germline V gene sequence: CDR1 MNHEY, CDR2 SMNVEV (reference sequence). The germline V and J ends were trimmed by 2 bases and 4 bases, with 8 bases remaining between them. CDR3 length equals 13 residues. As DNA, the CDR3 is TGTGCCAGCAGTTTAGTGGCGGGCACTGAAGCTTTCTTT. This sequence encodes CASSLVAGTEAFF.

This chain joins TRBV24-1 and TRBJ1-1; possibly TRBD1 for D (5 bases). V lost 7 bases, J lost 0 bases, and 17 bases lay in between. The CDR3 is 16 residues long. Germline V gene sequence: CDR1 KGHDR, CDR2 SFDVKD. The CDR3: CATRGGRGGLNTEAFF. CDR3 in DNA: TGTGCCACCAGGGGAGGTAGGGGCGGACTGAACACTGAAGCTTTCTTT.

The rearrangement joins TRBV4-1 to TRBJ1-4; D unclear. V lost 2 bases, J lost 4 bases, and 17 bases lay in between. Germline V gene data show CDR1 as MGHRA and CDR2 as YSYEKL. This CDR3 has 17 residues. CDR3 in amino acids: CASSQPGGGRDNEKLFF. The DNA of the CDR3 is TGCGCCAGCAGCCAACCAGGAGGCGGACGGGATAATGAAAAACTGTTTTTT.

The CDR3 nucleotides read TGTGCCAGCTCACCAAGTCAGGGAATGAACACTGAAGCTTTCTTT. Amino acid sequence: CASSPSQGMNTEAFF. The chain is built from TRBV18 and TRBJ1-1; D is perhaps TRBD1 (5 bases). The CDR3 is 15 residues long. V dropped 2 bases and J dropped 0 bases, with 10 bases sitting between them. Germline V gene sequence: CDR1 KGHSH, CDR2 LQKENI.

This rearrangement joins TRBV5-8 to TRBJ1-2; weak D call: TRBD1 (5 bases). The CDR3 loop spans 14 amino acids. The V and J ends lost 5 bases and 7 bases respectively, with 18 bases between them. Germline V lookup: CDR1 SGHTS, CDR2 YDEGEE. The CDR3 spells CASRILKGPGGYTF. The DNA of the CDR3 is TGTGCCAGCAGGATTCTAAAGGGGCCAGGTGGCTACACCTTC.